A selection of T cell receptor beta chains follows, all from one sample in a study of cytomegalovirus exposure and HLA in healthy donors. Profiled with immunoSEQ multiplex PCR; TCRdb holds only in-frame clones, not every one. The sample yields approximately 140,000 clones, approximately 86% seen once. Material: PBMCs. The receptors come from a man aged 18 to 29 in good health and CMV-seropositive. Both conserved end residues are part of each CDR3. The D gene is left open where the match is weak. For some rows the clone size is stated as once, few or many, or as a class when expanded; others skip it.

d_call,clone_size,j_call,v_call,cdr3_nt,cdr3_aa
TRBD2,NA,TRBJ2-5,TRBV6-5,TGTGCCAGCAGATCACTAGCGGGCGGAGAGACCCAGTACTTC,CASRSLAGGETQYF
NA,once,TRBJ2-1,TRBV14,TGTGCCAGCAGTCTAGTGGCGGAGGGCAATGAGCAGTTCTTC,CASSLVAEGNEQFF
TRBD1,NA,TRBJ2-2,TRBV4-2,TGTGCCAGCAGCCAAAAAGGGGGACAGGGGCCCGCCGGGGAGCTGTTTTTT,CASSQKGGQGPAGELFF
TRBD1,NA,TRBJ2-7,TRBV5-4,TGTGCCAGCAGCTTGGACAGGGGAGCCTACGAGCAGTACTTC,CASSLDRGAYEQYF
NA,NA,TRBJ1-1,TRBV18,TGTGCCAGCTCACCAGATCGGGTACCTAACACTGAAGCTTTCTTT,CASSPDRVPNTEAFF
TRBD2,NA,TRBJ2-5,TRBV9,TGTGCCAGCAGCGCTACTAGCGTCGGATTTGAGACCCAGTACTTC,CASSATSVGFETQYF
TRBD1,few,TRBJ1-2,TRBV7-9,TGTGCCAGCAGGCCTTTCGGGACAGGGGAGCGCGGCGGCTACACCTTC,CASRPFGTGERGGYTF
TRBD2,once,TRBJ2-1,TRBV19,TGTGCCAGTAGTATGTTCGGTCGTGACTGGCGGGAGGTTTCCTACAATGAGCAGTTCTTC,CASSMFGRDWREVSYNEQFF
NA,NA,TRBJ2-1,TRBV19,TGTGCCAGTAGTATCGGTCAGGAACCCTACAATGAGCAGTTCTTC,CASSIGQEPYNEQFF
NA,NA,TRBJ2-5,TRBV6-5,TGTGCCAGCAGTTCTAGCGTCGAGGGAGAGACCCAGTACTTC,CASSSSVEGETQYF
TRBD1,NA,TRBJ2-7,TRBV5-6,TGTGCCAGCAGCAGCTGGACAGGGAAATACGAGCAGTACTTC,CASSSWTGKYEQYF
TRBD1,NA,TRBJ2-3,TRBV6-1,TGTGCCAGCAGCAGGGGGTTCGGCACAGATACGCAGTATTTT,CASSRGFGTDTQYF
NA,NA,TRBJ1-5,TRBV14,TGTGCCAGCAGCCGGCTGCGGGGGGATTTACTGGGCAATCAGCCCCAGCATTTT,CASSRLRGDLLGNQPQHF
TRBD1,NA,TRBJ1-2,TRBV2,TGTGCCAGCAGATTGGGATCGGGACAGCAAGTAACGACTAACTATGGCTACACCTTC,CASRLGSGQQVTTNYGYTF
TRBD1,once,TRBJ1-5,TRBV19,TGTGCCAGTAGTTCGGGACAGGGGCGAAATCAGCCCCAGCATTTT,CASSSGQGRNQPQHF
NA,few,TRBJ2-1,TRBV2,TGTGCCAGCAGTTCCTCCGGGACGGAGGGGAATGAGCAGTTCTTC,CASSSSGTEGNEQFF
NA,once,TRBJ1-1,TRBV7-8,TGTGCCAGCAGGAGCCTGAGGAACACTGAAGCTTTCTTT,CASRSLRNTEAFF
NA,NA,TRBJ2-1,TRBV15,TGTGCCACCAGCAGCTTGCAGAGGTACAATGAGCAGTTCTTC,CATSSLQRYNEQFF
TRBD2,NA,TRBJ2-5,TRBV29-1,TGCAGCGTTGATAGGGGTAGCGGGAGGGCCGCCCAGTACTTC,CSVDRGSGRAAQYF
NA,NA,TRBJ1-1,TRBV11-3,TGTGCCAGCGCCATAACGGAGGGAACTGAAGCTTTCTTT,CASAITEGTEAFF
NA,NA,TRBJ2-2,TRBV18,TGTGCCAGCTCACCCAGGAGGGAGAACACCGGGGAGCTGTTTTTT,CASSPRRENTGELFF
NA,NA,TRBJ1-6,TRBV5-1,TGCGCCAGCAGCTTGGGTCAGGGGTCGGATTCGTCCCTCCACTTT,CASSLGQGSDSSLHF
NA,NA,TRBJ1-6,TRBV14,TGTGCCAGCAGCCAATTCGCCCCGATCGGCGGTTCACCCCTCCACTTT,CASSQFAPIGGSPLHF
TRBD1,few,TRBJ2-7,TRBV27,TGTGCCAGTCGGGACAGGGTGCGCGAGCAGTACTTC,CASRDRVREQYF
TRBD1,NA,TRBJ1-2,TRBV4-1,TGCGCCAGCAGCTACCGGACAGGGATCTCCTATGGCTACACCTTC,CASSYRTGISYGYTF
TRBD2,NA,TRBJ2-1,TRBV6-5,TGTGCCAGCAGTGGGGGACTAGGATACAATGAGCAGTTCTTC,CASSGGLGYNEQFF
NA,NA,TRBJ2-5,TRBV7-7,TGTGCCAGCAGCTTTTCTATGGGGGGGCGCGGAGAGACCCAGTACTTC,CASSFSMGGRGETQYF
TRBD2,once,TRBJ2-3,TRBV5-8,TGTGCCAGCACCTTCCCCCAGCGGGGAAGCACAGATACGCAGTATTTT,CASTFPQRGSTDTQYF
TRBD1,NA,TRBJ2-5,TRBV6-4,TGTGCCAGTAGTCTGGACAGGGGGCACGAGACCCAGTACTTC,CASSLDRGHETQYF